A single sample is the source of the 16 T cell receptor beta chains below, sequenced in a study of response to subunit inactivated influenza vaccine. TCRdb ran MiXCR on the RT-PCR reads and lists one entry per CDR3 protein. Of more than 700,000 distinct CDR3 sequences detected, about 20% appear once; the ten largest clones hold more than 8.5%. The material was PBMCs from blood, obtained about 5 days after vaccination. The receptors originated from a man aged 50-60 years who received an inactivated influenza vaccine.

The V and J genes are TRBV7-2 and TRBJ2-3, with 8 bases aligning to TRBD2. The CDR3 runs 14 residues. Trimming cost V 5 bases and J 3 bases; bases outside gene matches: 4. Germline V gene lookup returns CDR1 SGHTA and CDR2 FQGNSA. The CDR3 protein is CASSRGGVTDTQYF. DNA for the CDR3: TGTGCCAGCAGCCGGGGGGGGGTAACAGATACGCAGTATTTT.

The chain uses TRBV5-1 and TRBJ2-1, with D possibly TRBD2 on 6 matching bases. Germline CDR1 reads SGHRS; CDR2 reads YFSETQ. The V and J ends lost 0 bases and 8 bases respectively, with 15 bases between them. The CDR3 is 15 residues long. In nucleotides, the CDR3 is TGCGCCAGCAGCTTGGCCCCCGGGAGCACGGATGAGCAGTTCTTC. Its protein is CASSLAPGSTDEQFF. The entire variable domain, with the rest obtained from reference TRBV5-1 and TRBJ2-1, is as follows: KAGVTQTPRYLIKTRGQQVTLSCSPISGHRSVSWYQQTPGQGLQFLFEYFSETQRNKGNFPGRFSGRQFSNSRSEMNVSTLELGDSALYLCASSLAPGSTDEQFFGPGTRLTVL.

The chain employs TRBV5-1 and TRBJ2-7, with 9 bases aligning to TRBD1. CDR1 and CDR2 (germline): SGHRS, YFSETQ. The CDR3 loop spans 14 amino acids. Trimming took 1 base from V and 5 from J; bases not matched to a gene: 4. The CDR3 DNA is TGCGCCAGCAGCTTGATACAGGGGGCCAACGAGCAGTACTTC. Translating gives CASSLIQGANEQYF.

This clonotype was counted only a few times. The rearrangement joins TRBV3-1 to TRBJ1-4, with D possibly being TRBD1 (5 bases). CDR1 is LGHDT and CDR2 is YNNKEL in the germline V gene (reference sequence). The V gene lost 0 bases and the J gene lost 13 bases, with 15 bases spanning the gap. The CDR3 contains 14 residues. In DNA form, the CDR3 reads TGTGCCAGCAGCCAAGACGGGGCCGTCTCTTCACTGTTTTTT. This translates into CASSQDGAVSSLFF.

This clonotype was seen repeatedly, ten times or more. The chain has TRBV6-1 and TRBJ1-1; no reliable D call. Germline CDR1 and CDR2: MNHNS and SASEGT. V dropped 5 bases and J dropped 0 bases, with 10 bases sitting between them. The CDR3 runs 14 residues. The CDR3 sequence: CASSRQGLNTEAFF. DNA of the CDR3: TGTGCCAGCAGTCGTCAAGGCTTGAACACTGAAGCTTTCTTT.

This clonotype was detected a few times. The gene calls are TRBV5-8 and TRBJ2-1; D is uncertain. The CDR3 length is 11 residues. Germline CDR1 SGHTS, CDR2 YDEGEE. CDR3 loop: CSSTQVNEQFF. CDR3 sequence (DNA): TGTTCATCGACCCAAGTCAATGAGCAGTTCTTC.

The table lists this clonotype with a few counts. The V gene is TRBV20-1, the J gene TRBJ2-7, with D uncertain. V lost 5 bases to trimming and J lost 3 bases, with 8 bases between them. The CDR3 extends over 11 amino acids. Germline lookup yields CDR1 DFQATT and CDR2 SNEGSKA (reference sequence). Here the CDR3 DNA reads TGCAGTGCTGAGGACCTCTACGAGCAGTACTTC. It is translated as CSAEDLYEQYF.

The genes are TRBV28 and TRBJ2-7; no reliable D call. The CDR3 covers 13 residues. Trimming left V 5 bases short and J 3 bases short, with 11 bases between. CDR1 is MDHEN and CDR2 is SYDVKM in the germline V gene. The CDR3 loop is CASSPDPFYEQYF. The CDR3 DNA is TGTGCCAGCAGTCCCGACCCTTTCTACGAGCAGTACTTC.

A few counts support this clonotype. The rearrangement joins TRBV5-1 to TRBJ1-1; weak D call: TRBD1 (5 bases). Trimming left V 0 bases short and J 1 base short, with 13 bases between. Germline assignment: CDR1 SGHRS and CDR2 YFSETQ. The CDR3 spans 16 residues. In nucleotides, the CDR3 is TGCGCCAGCAGCTTGGCCGGTAGGGGCGCGAACACTGAAGCTTTCTTT. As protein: CASSLAGRGANTEAFF.

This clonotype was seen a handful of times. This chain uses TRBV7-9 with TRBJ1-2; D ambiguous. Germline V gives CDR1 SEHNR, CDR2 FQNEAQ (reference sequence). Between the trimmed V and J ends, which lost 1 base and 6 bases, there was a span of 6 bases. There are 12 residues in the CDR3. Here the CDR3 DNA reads TGTGCCAGCAGCTTAGAGACCCATGGCTACACCTTC. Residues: CASSLETHGYTF.

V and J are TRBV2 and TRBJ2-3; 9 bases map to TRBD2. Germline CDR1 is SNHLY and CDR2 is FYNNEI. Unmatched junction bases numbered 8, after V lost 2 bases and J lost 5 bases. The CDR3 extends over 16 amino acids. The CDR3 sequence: CASSELAGLWGDTQYF. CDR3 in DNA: TGTGCCAGCAGTGAACTAGCGGGGCTGTGGGGAGATACGCAGTATTTT. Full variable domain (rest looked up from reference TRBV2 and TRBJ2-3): EPEVTQTPSHQVTQMGQEVILRCVPISNHLYFYWYRQILGQKVEFLVSFYNNEISEKSEIFDDQFSVERPDGSNFTLKIRSTKLEDSAMYFCASSELAGLWGDTQYFGPGTRLTVL.

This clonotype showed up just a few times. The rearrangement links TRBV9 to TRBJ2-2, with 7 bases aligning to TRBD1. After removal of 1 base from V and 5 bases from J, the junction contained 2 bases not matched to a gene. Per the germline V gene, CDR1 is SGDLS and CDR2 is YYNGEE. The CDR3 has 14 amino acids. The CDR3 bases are TGTGCCAGCAGCGTACGACAGGGAACCGGGGAGCTGTTTTTT. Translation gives CASSVRQGTGELFF.

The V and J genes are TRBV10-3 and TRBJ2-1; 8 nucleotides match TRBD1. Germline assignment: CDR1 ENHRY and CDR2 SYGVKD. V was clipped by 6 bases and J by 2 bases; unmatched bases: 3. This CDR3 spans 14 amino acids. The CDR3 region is CAISQGATYNEQFF. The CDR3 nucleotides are TGTGCCATCAGCCAGGGGGCCACCTACAATGAGCAGTTCTTC.

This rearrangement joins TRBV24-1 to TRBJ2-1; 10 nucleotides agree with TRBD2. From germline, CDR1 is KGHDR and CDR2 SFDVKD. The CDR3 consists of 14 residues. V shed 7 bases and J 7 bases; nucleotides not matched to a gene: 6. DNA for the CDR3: TGTGCCACCAGCCGAGCGGGAGGGCCGAATGAGCAGTTCTTC. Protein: CATSRAGGPNEQFF.

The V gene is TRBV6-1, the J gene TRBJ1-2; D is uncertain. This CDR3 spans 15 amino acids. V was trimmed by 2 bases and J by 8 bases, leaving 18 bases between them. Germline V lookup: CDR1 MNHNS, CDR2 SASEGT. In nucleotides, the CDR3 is TGTGCCAGCAGTGAATTCCAGGACCGAGCCAGAGGCTACACCTTC. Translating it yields CASSEFQDRARGYTF.

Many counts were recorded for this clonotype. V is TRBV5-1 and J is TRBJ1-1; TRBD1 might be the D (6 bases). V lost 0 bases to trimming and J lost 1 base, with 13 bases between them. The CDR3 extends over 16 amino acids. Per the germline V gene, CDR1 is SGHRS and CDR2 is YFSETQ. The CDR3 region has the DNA TGCGCCAGCAGCTTGGGGACAGTACCCCGGAACACTGAAGCTTTCTTT. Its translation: CASSLGTVPRNTEAFF.